These T cell receptor beta chains were read from a single sample in a study of CD8 T cells in Susac syndrome. Using its own MiXCR run on the immunoSEQ multiplex PCR reads, TCRdb lists one record per CDR3 protein. Here the sample spans around 170,000 distinct CDR3 sequences, approximately 96% being singletons. Sequencing was carried out using CD4+ T cells from PBMCs. The receptors here all came from a human donor with Susac syndrome. CDR3s include the opening cysteine and the closing phenylalanine or tryptophan. D genes are given only for firm matches. A clone size is listed for some rows: how often the clone was seen (once, few, many), or a class if it is expanded.

v_gene: TRBV30
j_gene: TRBJ1-1
d_gene: -
abundance: -
CDR3aa: CAWSVEGNTEAFF
CDR3nt: TGTGCCTGGAGTGTCGAGGGGAACACTGAAGCTTTCTTT

v_gene: TRBV12-3/TRBV12-4
j_gene: TRBJ1-2
d_gene: -
abundance: -
CDR3aa: CASSFPSHRSYTF
CDR3nt: TGTGCCAGCAGTTTCCCTTCACATAGGTCTTACACCTTC

v_gene: TRBV7-9
j_gene: TRBJ2-1
d_gene: TRBD2
abundance: -
CDR3aa: CASSLGLAGGEQFF
CDR3nt: TGTGCCAGCAGCTTAGGGCTAGCGGGGGGCGAGCAGTTCTTC

v_gene: TRBV18
j_gene: TRBJ2-3
d_gene: TRBD2
abundance: -
CDR3aa: CASSSGLAGPTDTQYF
CDR3nt: TGTGCCAGCTCATCGGGACTAGCGGGCCCCACAGATACGCAGTATTTT

v_gene: TRBV12-3/TRBV12-4
j_gene: TRBJ1-5
d_gene: TRBD1
abundance: -
CDR3aa: CASTGTGGWVGNQPQHF
CDR3nt: TGTGCCAGTACAGGGACAGGGGGCTGGGTGGGCAATCAGCCCCAGCATTTT

v_gene: TRBV11-2
j_gene: TRBJ2-3
d_gene: -
abundance: few
CDR3aa: CASSLGNTQYF
CDR3nt: TGTGCCAGCAGCTTAGGGAATACGCAGTATTTT

v_gene: TRBV6-1
j_gene: TRBJ1-2
d_gene: -
abundance: -
CDR3aa: CASSETEGRPYGYTF
CDR3nt: TGTGCCAGCAGTGAAACTGAGGGTCGCCCCTATGGCTACACCTTC

v_gene: TRBV12-2
j_gene: TRBJ1-1
d_gene: -
abundance: -
CDR3aa: CASRLVVMNTEAFF
CDR3nt: TGTGCAAGTCGCTTAGTGGTCATGAACACTGAAGCTTTCTTT

v_gene: TRBV14
j_gene: TRBJ2-2
d_gene: TRBD2
abundance: -
CDR3aa: CASSQAGGAYTGELFF
CDR3nt: TGTGCCAGCAGCCAAGCCGGGGGGGCCTACACCGGGGAGCTGTTTTTT

v_gene: TRBV30
j_gene: TRBJ1-1
d_gene: -
abundance: -
CDR3aa: CAWSRQENTEAFF
CDR3nt: TGTGCCTGGAGTAGACAGGAGAACACTGAAGCTTTCTTT

v_gene: TRBV30
j_gene: TRBJ2-3
d_gene: -
abundance: once
CDR3aa: CAWGAVARVTDTQYF
CDR3nt: TGTGCCTGGGGGGCGGTGGCTAGGGTCACAGATACGCAGTATTTT

v_gene: TRBV14
j_gene: TRBJ2-1
d_gene: TRBD2
abundance: -
CDR3aa: CASSLQRTSGGDEQFF
CDR3nt: TGTGCCAGCAGCCTCCAGCGGACTAGCGGGGGAGATGAGCAGTTCTTC

v_gene: TRBV5-1
j_gene: TRBJ1-2
d_gene: -
abundance: -
CDR3aa: CASSFDSVLYTF
CDR3nt: TGCGCCAGCAGCTTTGACTCTGTCTTGTATACCTTC

v_gene: TRBV2
j_gene: TRBJ2-1
d_gene: TRBD2
abundance: -
CDR3aa: CASTIAGPYNEQFF
CDR3nt: TGTGCCAGCACTATAGCGGGGCCCTACAATGAGCAGTTCTTC

v_gene: TRBV12-3/TRBV12-4
j_gene: TRBJ2-5
d_gene: TRBD2
abundance: -
CDR3aa: CASRAAAGGPETQYF
CDR3nt: TGTGCCAGCAGAGCCGCAGCGGGGGGGCCAGAGACCCAGTACTTC

v_gene: TRBV7-9
j_gene: TRBJ2-2
d_gene: -
abundance: -
CDR3aa: CASSFHLGELFF
CDR3nt: TGTGCCAGCAGCTTTCACCTCGGGGAGCTGTTTTTT

v_gene: TRBV9
j_gene: TRBJ2-7
d_gene: -
abundance: -
CDR3aa: CASSVGQASAKAYEQYF
CDR3nt: TGTGCCAGCAGCGTAGGACAGGCATCAGCTAAGGCCTACGAGCAGTACTTC

v_gene: TRBV12-3/TRBV12-4
j_gene: TRBJ2-2
d_gene: -
abundance: -
CDR3aa: CASSPFDRHTGELFF
CDR3nt: TGTGCCAGCAGTCCCTTTGACAGACACACCGGGGAGCTGTTTTTT

v_gene: TRBV20-1
j_gene: TRBJ1-2
d_gene: TRBD1
abundance: -
CDR3aa: CSAPTSGQGNYGYTF
CDR3nt: TGCAGTGCCCCCACCTCGGGACAGGGGAACTATGGCTACACCTTC

v_gene: TRBV24-1
j_gene: TRBJ2-7
d_gene: TRBD2
abundance: -
CDR3aa: CATSHAGGRQYF
CDR3nt: TGTGCCACCAGTCATGCGGGGGGGAGGCAGTACTTC

v_gene: TRBV7-9
j_gene: TRBJ2-4
d_gene: -
abundance: -
CDR3aa: CASSPQAGTNIQYF
CDR3nt: TGTGCCAGCAGCCCCCAGGCGGGGACAAACATTCAGTACTTC

v_gene: TRBV12-3/TRBV12-4
j_gene: TRBJ1-5
d_gene: -
abundance: -
CDR3aa: CASSGWPLNQPQHF
CDR3nt: TGTGCCAGCTCGGGGTGGCCCCTCAATCAGCCCCAGCATTTT

v_gene: TRBV6-2/TRBV6-3
j_gene: TRBJ2-7
d_gene: TRBD1
abundance: -
CDR3aa: CASMTGLYEQYF
CDR3nt: TGTGCCAGCATGACAGGGCTATACGAGCAGTACTTC

v_gene: TRBV28
j_gene: TRBJ2-5
d_gene: TRBD1
abundance: -
CDR3aa: CASGRDREQETQYF
CDR3nt: TGTGCCAGCGGTAGGGACAGGGAACAAGAGACCCAGTACTTC

v_gene: TRBV20-1
j_gene: TRBJ2-3
d_gene: -
abundance: -
CDR3aa: CSASTPTDTQYF
CDR3nt: TGCAGTGCTTCGACTCCCACAGATACGCAGTATTTT

v_gene: TRBV27
j_gene: TRBJ2-1
d_gene: -
abundance: -
CDR3aa: CASSLSLLGGRSYNEQFF
CDR3nt: TGTGCCAGCAGTTTAAGTTTATTGGGGGGCCGGTCCTACAATGAGCAGTTCTTC

v_gene: TRBV19
j_gene: TRBJ1-2
d_gene: -
abundance: -
CDR3aa: CASSMEFDYTF
CDR3nt: TGTGCCAGTAGTATGGAATTCGACTACACCTTC

v_gene: TRBV4-1
j_gene: TRBJ1-6
d_gene: TRBD1
abundance: -
CDR3aa: CASSQDWDRVNSPLHF
CDR3nt: TGCGCCAGCAGCCAAGATTGGGACAGGGTAAATTCACCCCTCCACTTT